A single sample gave rise to the 5 T cell receptor beta chains below, sequenced in a study of blood T cell repertoires in COVID-19 (dated by TCRdb to 2020 to 2021). The library came from the immunoSEQ multiplex PCR assay. TCRdb holds this immuneACCESS table with in-frame rearrangements only. Some clones are missing; in checked studies, unresolved V genes explain under half, and the rest has no known cause. This sample comprises around 330,000 clones, around 90% of them detected only once. The ten largest clones represent 2% to 3% of the sample. Sequenced sample: PBMCs or T cells enriched from blood (not recorded which). The receptors were gathered from a man in his sixties who had recovered from COVID-19.

The gene calls are TRBV3-1 (or the pseudogene TRBV3-2) and TRBJ1-4; D not certain. V lost 1 base and J lost 0, with 6 bases in between. There are 15 residues in the CDR3. Looked up from germline, CDR1 is LGHDT and CDR2 is YNNKEL (reference sequence). The CDR3 spells CASSQGSSTNEKLFF. The CDR3 DNA is TGTGCCAGCAGCCAAGGTTCTTCAACTAATGAAAAACTGTTTTTT.

The gene calls are TRBV3-1 (or the pseudogene TRBV3-2) and TRBJ2-5, with TRBD2 identical over 7 bases. This CDR3 has 15 amino acids. J gave up 1 base and V 3 bases, and 5 bases lay outside the gene matches. The germline V gene encodes CDR1 LGHDT and CDR2 YNNKEL (reference sequence). The CDR3 DNA reads as TGTGCCAGCAGCCATGAGCTAGCGGTCCAAGAGACCCAGTACTTC. Its protein product is CASSHELAVQETQYF.

This clone was seen a single time. The chain recombines TRBV27 with TRBJ1-6; 10 bases match TRBD1. The germline V gene encodes CDR1 MNHEY and CDR2 SMNVEV (reference sequence). Losses at the gene ends were 8 bases for V and 7 bases for J; bases not matched to a gene: 5. The CDR3 extends over 14 amino acids. The CDR3 DNA follows: TGTGCCAGCTCGCGGGACAGGGGAAATTCACCCCTCCACTTT. It encodes CASSRDRGNSPLHF.

This chain uses TRBV18 with TRBJ2-1, with 10 bases identical to TRBD2. J lost 6 bases, V lost 2 bases, and 10 bases had no gene match. CDR1 KGHSH and CDR2 LQKENI come from the germline V gene. This CDR3 comprises 17 residues. In DNA form, the CDR3 reads TGTGCCAGCTCACCATCGCGTGCACTAGCGGGATTCAATGAGCAGTTCTTC. This translates into CASSPSRALAGFNEQFF. Full variable domain (remainder filled in from reference TRBV18 and TRBJ2-1): NAGVMQNPRHLVRRRGQEARLRCSPMKGHSHVYWYRQLPEEGLKFMVYLQKENIIDESGMPKERFSAEFPKEGPSILRIQQVVRGDSAAYFCASSPSRALAGFNEQFFGPGTRLTVL.

The chain links TRBV7-9 to TRBJ1-2, with D maybe TRBD1 (6 bases). V lost 1 base to trimming and J lost 4 bases, with 10 bases between them. Germline CDR1 is SEHNR and CDR2 is FQNEAQ (reference sequence). This CDR3 comprises 14 residues. Written as DNA, the CDR3 is TGTGCCAGCAGCTTAGGCGGACAGTTCTATGGCTACACCTTC. This sequence encodes CASSLGGQFYGYTF. The full variable domain, rest sourced from reference TRBV7-9 and TRBJ1-2, is DTGVSQNPRHKITKRGQNVTFRCDPISEHNRLYWYRQTLGQGPEFLTYFQNEAQLEKSRLLSDRFSAERPKGSFSTLEIQRTEQGDSAMYLCASSLGGQFYGYTFGSGTRLTVV.